Following are 25 T cell receptor beta chains from one sample sequenced in a study of shared clonotypes between healthy human individuals. Some clones are missing from TCRdb's copy, which holds only in-frame ones; the method was immunoSEQ multiplex PCR. The table records hundreds of thousands of clones, 96% of them present only once. The naive CD8 subset, CD45RO-negative cells positively selected for CCR7, excluded terminally differentiated effector memory CD45RA+ cells. The sequenced sample was naive CD8+ T cells sorted from blood. These receptors were taken from a young woman in good health.

The rearrangement links TRBV6-1 to TRBJ1-1; 8 bases fit TRBD1. Trimming at V came to 10 bases and at J to 5 bases, leaving 9 bases not matched to a gene. CDR3 size: 13 residues. Germline assignment: CDR1 MNHNS and CDR2 SASEGT. The CDR3 coding sequence is TGTGCCACAATCGACAGGGGTAGGACTGAAGCTTTCTTT. Protein: CATIDRGRTEAFF.

The V and J genes are TRBV7-9 and TRBJ1-2; 8 nucleotides align to TRBD1. The CDR3 is 15 residues long. Germline V lookup: CDR1 SEHNR, CDR2 FQNEAQ (reference sequence). J lost 3 bases, V lost 5 bases, and 8 bases had no gene match. The CDR3 region is CASSPWTGPYYGYTF. CDR3 nucleotides: TGTGCCAGCAGCCCTTGGACAGGGCCTTACTATGGCTACACCTTC.

The chain employs TRBV15 and TRBJ1-2; D remains ambiguous. CDR3 length equals 12 residues. V shed 0 bases and J shed 5 bases, with 4 bases lying between them. Germline V gives CDR1 LNHNV, CDR2 YYDKDF (reference sequence). CDR3 in amino acids: CATSRESYGYTF. CDR3 in DNA: TGTGCCACCAGCAGAGAATCGTATGGCTACACCTTC. The full variable domain, its missing parts supplied by reference TRBV15 and TRBJ1-2, is DAMVIQNPRYQVTQFGKPVTLSCSQTLNHNVMYWYQQKSSQAPKLLFHYYDKDFNNEADTPDNFQSRRPNTSFCFLDIRSPGLGDTAMYLCATSRESYGYTFGSGTRLTVV.

V usage is TRBV7-9 and J usage is TRBJ1-1; possibly TRBD1 for D (6 bases). Trimming removed 1 base at V and 5 bases at J, with 11 bases between. Germline loops: CDR1 SEHNR, CDR2 FQNEAQ (reference sequence). There are 14 residues in the CDR3. CDR3 sequence reads: CASSLVGGRTEAFF. The CDR3 nucleotides are TGTGCCAGCAGCTTAGTTGGGGGCCGGACTGAAGCTTTCTTT. The whole variable domain, remainder taken from reference TRBV7-9 and TRBJ1-1, is DTGVSQNPRHKITKRGQNVTFRCDPISEHNRLYWYRQTLGQGPEFLTYFQNEAQLEKSRLLSDRFSAERPKGSFSTLEIQRTEQGDSAMYLCASSLVGGRTEAFFGQGTRLTVV.

The J gene is TRBJ1-3, the V gene TRBV2, with D uncertain. Germline V CDR1 and CDR2: SNHLY, FYNNEI. The V and J ends lost 2 bases and 8 bases respectively, with 7 bases between them. This CDR3 is built from 12 residues. CDR3 DNA: TGTGCCAGCAGTGAACCTAGGGACACCATATATTTT. This sequence encodes CASSEPRDTIYF.

The count of this clone is one. The rearrangement links TRBV5-1 to TRBJ2-5; D remains unclear. The J call may not be correct, given that the DNA end is closer to TRBJ2-7. Germline CDR1 SGHRS, CDR2 YFSETQ. This CDR3 has 14 amino acids. CDR3 protein: CASGDTDSSYEQYF. CDR3 bases: TGCGCCAGCGGCGACACTGATAGCTCCTACGAGCAGTACTTC.

The rearrangement joins TRBV4-1 to TRBJ2-1, with 8 bases aligning to TRBD2. The J segment lost 9 bases and the V segment lost 4 bases, leaving 8 bases of the junction unmatched. The CDR3 is 14 amino acids. Germline V gives CDR1 MGHRA, CDR2 YSYEKL. The CDR3 region is CASSPRTSLGEQFF. CDR3 DNA sequence: TGCGCCAGCAGCCCGCGGACTAGCTTGGGTGAGCAGTTCTTC.

The genes are TRBV5-6 and TRBJ1-1, with TRBD1 matching over 7 bases. The CDR3 runs to 15 residues. Germline V gene sequence: CDR1 SGHDT, CDR2 YYEEEE. V shed 3 bases, J shed 0 bases, and the junction held 5 bases outside the gene matches. This chain's CDR3 is CASSWGTDLNTEAFF. For the CDR3, the DNA is TGTGCCAGCAGCTGGGGGACAGACCTGAACACTGAAGCTTTCTTT.

CDR3: CASSLAGMGQFF. CDR3 DNA: TGTGCCAGCAGCTTAGCGGGTATGGGGCAGTTCTTC. V is TRBV5-4 and J is TRBJ2-1; tentatively, D is TRBD2 (6 bases). The CDR3 sequence is 12 residues long. Germline CDR1 and CDR2: SGHNT and YYREEE (reference sequence). Between the trimmed V and J ends, which lost 2 bases and 12 bases, there was a span of 12 bases.

The chain links TRBV7-4 to TRBJ1-1; weak D call: TRBD1 (5 bases). Germline assignment: CDR1 SGHVT and CDR2 SQSDAQ. V was clipped by 1 base and J by 6 bases, with 12 bases between them. This CDR3 is 14 amino acids long. The CDR3 nucleotides read TGTGCCAGCAGCTTAGGGGAAAAGGGGTCTGAAGCTTTCTTT. It encodes CASSLGEKGSEAFF.

In the case of this clone: Other DNA variants within this sample encode the same CDR3. The J gene is TRBJ2-7, the V gene TRBV7-8, with D perhaps TRBD1 (6 bases). CDR3 length: 14 amino acids. The V end lost 5 bases, the J end lost 3 bases, and 14 bases lay between the germline ends. Germline V gene lookup returns CDR1 SGHVS and CDR2 FQNEAQ. The CDR3 reads CASSAPDRDYEQYF. The CDR3 coding sequence is TGTGCCAGCAGCGCCCCGGACAGAGACTACGAGCAGTACTTC.

The chain recombines TRBV19 with TRBJ1-1, with a weak D call TRBD1 (5 bases). V dropped 5 bases and J dropped 8 bases, with 9 bases sitting between them. CDR1 and CDR2 from the germline V gene are LNHDA and SQIVND (reference sequence). CDR3 size: 11 residues. The CDR3 here is CASSGGAEAFF. The CDR3 DNA follows: TGTGCCAGTAGTGGAGGGGCCGAAGCTTTCTTT.

This chain links TRBV27 with TRBJ1-5; D is unresolved. The CDR3 runs to 13 residues. The germline V gene encodes CDR1 MNHEY and CDR2 SMNVEV (reference sequence). The V and J ends lost 4 bases and 1 base respectively, with 5 bases between them. This CDR3 is CASSSTSNQPQHF. CDR3 in DNA: TGTGCCAGCAGTTCCACAAGCAATCAGCCCCAGCATTTT.

This chain joins TRBV28 and TRBJ1-5; weak D call: TRBD1 (5 bases). Trimming shortened V by 8 bases and J by 0 bases, and 23 bases separated the two germline ends. Germline assignment: CDR1 MDHEN and CDR2 SYDVKM. The CDR3 totals 18 residues. The CDR3 region is CASGKVGTRVYSNQPQHF. The DNA of the CDR3 is TGTGCCAGCGGAAAGGTGGGGACTAGGGTCTATAGCAATCAGCCCCAGCATTTT.

The J gene is TRBJ1-1, the V gene TRBV4-1, with a tentative D call TRBD1 (5 bases). Germline CDR1 MGHRA, CDR2 YSYEKL. V gave up 1 base and J gave up 1 base, with 10 bases separating them. CDR3 length: 15 residues. The CDR3: CASSQVEGANTEAFF. In nucleotides, the CDR3 is TGCGCCAGCAGCCAAGTTGAAGGGGCGAACACTGAAGCTTTCTTT.

The genes are TRBV7-9 and TRBJ2-7, with 8 bases aligning to TRBD2. CDR3 length equals 14 residues. The germline CDR1 and CDR2 sequences are SEHNR and FQNEAQ (reference sequence). Trimming removed 3 bases from V and 6 bases from J; junction bases left unmatched: 7. CDR3 residues: CASSFVAGGSEQYF. The CDR3 coding sequence is TGTGCCAGCAGCTTCGTGGCGGGAGGAAGCGAGCAGTACTTC.

On this clone: Other DNA sequences in this sample translate to the same CDR3. This sequence joins TRBV7-8 and TRBJ2-7; D tentatively fits TRBD1 or TRBD2 (6 bases each). Per the germline V gene, CDR1 is SGHVS and CDR2 is FQNEAQ. The CDR3 has 14 residues. V dropped 3 bases and J dropped 2 bases, with 11 bases sitting between them. CDR3 nucleotide sequence: TGTGCCAGCAGCTTGGGGGGCAGAACCTACGAGCAGTACTTC. This gives the protein CASSLGGRTYEQYF.

The chain joins TRBV6-5 to TRBJ2-7; 8 bases map to TRBD2. The length of the CDR3 is 16 residues. CDR1 MNHEY and CDR2 SVGAGI come from the germline V gene. J lost 4 bases, V lost 0 bases, and 8 bases had no gene match. As DNA, the CDR3 is TGTGCCAGCAGTTACTCGGCACTAGCGGCGGATTACGAGCAGTACTTC. Protein sequence: CASSYSALAADYEQYF.

The rearrangement links TRBV5-4 to TRBJ2-1; 12 bases are shared with TRBD2. This CDR3 has 15 amino acids. V lost 0 bases and J lost 7; bases outside the gene matches: 2. Germline CDR1 reads SGHNT; CDR2 reads YYREEE (reference sequence). CDR3 residues: CASSLGLAGVNEQFF. The CDR3 nucleotides read TGTGCCAGCAGCTTGGGACTAGCGGGAGTGAATGAGCAGTTCTTC.

This sequence joins TRBV10-3 and TRBJ2-5, with D possibly matching TRBD2 (5 bases). Looked up from germline, CDR1 is ENHRY and CDR2 is SYGVKD. Trimming removed 6 bases at V and 4 bases at J, with 12 bases between. The CDR3 covers 13 residues. CDR3 region: CAIRGEGRETQYF. The CDR3 bases are TGTGCCATCAGAGGAGAGGGTAGAGAGACCCAGTACTTC.

This clone was counted only a few times. The rearrangement links TRBV27 to TRBJ2-2; D is possibly TRBD1 or TRBD2 (6 bases each). CDR3 length: 15 amino acids. Germline values: CDR1 MNHEY, CDR2 SMNVEV (reference sequence). Trimming removed 3 bases at V and 4 bases at J, with 12 bases between. The DNA of the CDR3 is TGTGCCAGCAGTTTTGGGGGGCCGGGCACCGGGGAGCTGTTTTTT. As protein: CASSFGGPGTGELFF.

The V call is TRBV27, the J call TRBJ2-5; D gene uncertain. The germline V and J ends were trimmed by 10 bases and 5 bases, with 8 bases remaining between them. Germline V CDR1 and CDR2: MNHEY, SMNVEV (reference sequence). The CDR3 consists of 10 residues. The CDR3 protein is CAKSWETQYF. CDR3 bases: TGTGCCAAGTCATGGGAGACCCAGTACTTC.

This chain links TRBV13 with TRBJ2-7, with a possible D match to TRBD1 (6 bases). The CDR3 length is 12 residues. From germline, CDR1 is PRHDT and CDR2 FYEKMQ (reference sequence). The V and J ends lost 5 bases and 5 bases respectively, with 10 bases between them. CDR3 bases: TGTGCCAGCAGCCCAAACAGGGACGAGCAGTACTTC. This translates into CASSPNRDEQYF.

V usage is TRBV7-2 and J usage is TRBJ1-4; D gene uncertain. Germline CDR1 reads SGHTA; CDR2 reads FQGNSA. This CDR3 has 11 amino acids. V dropped 2 bases and J dropped 6 bases, with 1 base sitting between them. CDR3 in DNA: TGTGCCAGCAGCTTATATGAAAAACTGTTTTTT. The encoded protein is CASSLYEKLFF.

The chain combines TRBV5-1 with TRBJ2-3, with TRBD2 identical over 16 bases. The CDR3 extends over 18 amino acids. The V gene's germline CDR1 is SGHRS and CDR2 YFSETQ. Trimming cost V 4 bases and J 5 bases; bases outside gene matches: 10. The DNA of the CDR3 is TGCGCCAGCAGCCTACGGGGGACTAGCGGGAGGGCGGAAGATACGCAGTATTTT. It encodes CASSLRGTSGRAEDTQYF.